The subject of this entry is one TCR beta chain. Authors' methods: Nucleated cell number was recorded as an estimate derived from reference gene primer amplification. Method: immunoSEQ multiplex PCR; TCRdb's copy keeps in-frame clones and lacks some. V and J calls and clone size come straight from that table; D and trimming were deduced from the DNA. In the table there are about 400,000 clones, around 89% of which are singletons. These data originate in a study of blood T cell repertoires in COVID-19. On the study more broadly: Sample material is recorded as cDNA or gDNA derived from T cells, B-cell-depleted T cells, or PBMCs.

Sequencing was performed on PBMCs or T cells enriched from blood (not recorded which). This clonotype originated in a woman under 40 with acute COVID-19.

The CDR3 nucleotides read TGTGCCAGCAGCTTCGGCTACGAGCAGTACTTC. It codes for CASSFGYEQYF. The genes are TRBV5-5 and TRBJ2-7; D call uncertain. The CDR3 length is 11 residues. Per germline, CDR1 SGHKS and CDR2 YYEKEE (reference sequence). Trimming shortened V by 2 bases and J by 3 bases, and 3 bases separated the two germline ends.